This T cell receptor (beta chain) was sequenced during a study of blood T cells in healthy people across ages. This clonotype was picked up a small number of times. Together with a sample-barcoded 5' primer, a J-beta primer mix was included in a second PCR lasting about 7 to 11 cycles. TCRdb analysed the 5' RACE reads with MiXCR anew, one entry per CDR3 protein. The data show more than 500,000 distinct CDR3 sequences, about 29% seen once. CDR3 length: 14 residues. V gave up 1 base and J gave up 10 bases, with 16 bases separating them. This same sample was also part of a study on T cells of mothers and their children. According to that study: The analysis detected no persistent microchimeric T cell clones.

The specimen was blood. The V gene is TRBV12-3 or TRBV12-4, the J gene TRBJ1-1; a weak D match, TRBD1 (5 bases). The source of this sequence is a boy aged 2 to 10 in good health. CDR3 loop: CASSLGVWGRGAFF. The CDR3 bases are TGTGCCAGCAGTTTAGGTGTTTGGGGACGGGGAGCTTTCTTT.